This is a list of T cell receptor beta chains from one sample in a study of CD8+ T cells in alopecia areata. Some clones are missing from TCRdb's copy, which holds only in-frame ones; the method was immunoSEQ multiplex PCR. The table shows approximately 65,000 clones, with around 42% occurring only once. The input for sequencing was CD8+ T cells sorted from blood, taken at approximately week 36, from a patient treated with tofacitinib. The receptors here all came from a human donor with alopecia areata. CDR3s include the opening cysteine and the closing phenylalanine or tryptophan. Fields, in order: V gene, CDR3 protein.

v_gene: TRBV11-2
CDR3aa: CASRIAGDVVEQYF

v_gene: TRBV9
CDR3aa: CASSARGDSNQPQHF

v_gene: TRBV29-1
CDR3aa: CSVEAGTSYEQYF

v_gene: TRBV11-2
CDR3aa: CASSLNPDTQYF

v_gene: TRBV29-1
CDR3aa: CSAWTGAGELFF

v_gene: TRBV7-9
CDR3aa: CASSLDWPGELFF

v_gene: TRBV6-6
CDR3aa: CASKGEQETQYF

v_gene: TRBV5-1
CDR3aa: CASNGEGWQETQYF

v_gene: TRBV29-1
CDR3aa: CSVLRLGGGTYEQYF

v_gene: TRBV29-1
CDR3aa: CSAIGAGDETQYF

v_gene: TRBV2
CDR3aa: CASSSTSGRYTDTQYF

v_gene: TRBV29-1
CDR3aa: CSVGSGSYNEQFF

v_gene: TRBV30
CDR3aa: CAWSEGGSYEQYF

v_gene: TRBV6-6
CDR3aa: CASSYPTGVNQPQHF

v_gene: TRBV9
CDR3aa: CASSSGQNYEQYF

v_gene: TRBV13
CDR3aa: CASSFNQESSYEQYF

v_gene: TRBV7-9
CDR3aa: CASSTSLPGLAGEADTQYF

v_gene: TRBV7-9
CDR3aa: CASSPSGFGADTQYF

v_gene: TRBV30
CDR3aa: CASGTGMGEQYF

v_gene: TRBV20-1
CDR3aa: CSASGNNEQFF

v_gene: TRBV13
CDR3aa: CASGAGDEQYF

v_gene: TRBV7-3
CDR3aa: CASSRSAGAQETQYF

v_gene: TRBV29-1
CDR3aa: CSVEAGVEQYF

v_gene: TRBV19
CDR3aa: CASSIGGGPNEQFF

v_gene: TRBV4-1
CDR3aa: CASSQEGLGRQPQHF

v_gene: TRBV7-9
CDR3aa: CASSLGVYEQYF

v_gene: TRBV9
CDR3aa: CASSSRLSYEQYF

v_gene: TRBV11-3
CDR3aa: CASSSSSGRTQYF

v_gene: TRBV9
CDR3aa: CASSGITGLHGANVLTF

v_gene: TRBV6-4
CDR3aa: CASSQGVEDTEAFF

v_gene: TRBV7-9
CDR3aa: CASSLDTRLAKNIQYF

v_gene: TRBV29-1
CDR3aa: CSVVNTEAFF

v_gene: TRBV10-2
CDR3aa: CASSEDPGKTQYF

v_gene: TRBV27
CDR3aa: CASSRDREHYEQYF

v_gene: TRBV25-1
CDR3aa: CASRLGTANNEQFF

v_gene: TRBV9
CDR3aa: CASSVDETQYF

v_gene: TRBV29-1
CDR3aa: CSVEGEVSTF

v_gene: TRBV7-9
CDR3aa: CASSFPGTEETQYF

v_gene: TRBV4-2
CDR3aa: CASSERAEYEQYF

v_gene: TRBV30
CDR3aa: CAWTTGYEQYF

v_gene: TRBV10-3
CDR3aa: CAISGGLAGEQFF

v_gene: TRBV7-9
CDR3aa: CASRTTQTNYGYTF

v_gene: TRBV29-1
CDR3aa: CSARGGADTGELFF

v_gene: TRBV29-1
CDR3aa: CSAEGTEAFF

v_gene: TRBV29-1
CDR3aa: CSVGVGGHEAFF

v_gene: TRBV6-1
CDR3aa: CASKDDGTGELFF

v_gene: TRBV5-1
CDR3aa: CASSLAYSYEQYF

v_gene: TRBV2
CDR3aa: CASRGIQEQYF

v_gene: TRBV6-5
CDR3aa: CASSSSSGTQYF

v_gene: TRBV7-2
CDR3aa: CASSYGTNQPQHF